These T cell receptor beta chains were read from a single sample in a study of radiation and T cells in renal cell carcinoma. Measured with immunoSEQ multiplex PCR; TCRdb has only the in-frame clones, and not every one. This table holds around 170,000 clones, less than 90% found once. Sequencing used blood, obtained from a patient whose treatment included radiotherapy and nephrectomy. The receptors were gathered from a woman in her fifties or sixties with renal cell carcinoma. CDR3s include the opening cysteine and the closing phenylalanine or tryptophan. A D gene is named only where the DNA matches it firmly. Not every row has a clone size; where given, it reads once, few, many or a size class.

d_gene	v_gene	abundance	j_gene	CDR3aa	CDR3nt
.	TRBV19	.	TRBJ2-1	CASSISDTYNEQFF	TGTGCCAGTAGTATATCGGATACCTACAATGAGCAGTTCTTC
TRBD1	TRBV6-1	.	TRBJ1-2	CASSVGGQVAYGYTF	TGTGCCAGCAGTGTTGGGGGACAGGTCGCCTATGGCTACACCTTC
.	TRBV25-1	.	TRBJ2-3	CASSEMGTDTQYF	TGTGCCAGCAGTGAAATGGGGACCGATACGCAGTATTTT
TRBD2	TRBV5-1	once	TRBJ2-3	CASSLGLEADTQYF	TGCGCCAGCAGCCTTGGACTAGAGGCAGATACGCAGTATTTT
TRBD2	TRBV5-4	.	TRBJ2-5	CASRPGGAKETQYF	TGTGCCAGCAGGCCGGGGGGGGCTAAGGAGACCCAGTACTTC
TRBD1	TRBV7-9	.	TRBJ2-2	CASSLRQGVNTGELFF	TGTGCCAGCAGCTTAAGACAGGGGGTAAACACCGGGGAGCTGTTTTTT
TRBD1	TRBV19	.	TRBJ1-1	CASSMVGRGRTEAFF	TGTGCCAGTAGTATGGTGGGCAGGGGGCGTACTGAAGCTTTCTTT
.	TRBV5-6	.	TRBJ1-2	CASSLAGRTYGYTF	TGTGCCAGCAGCTTGGCCGGACGGACCTATGGCTACACCTTC
.	TRBV7-8	once	TRBJ1-5	CASSLAGGGHQPQHF	TGTGCCAGCAGCTTAGCGGGGGGGGGCCATCAGCCCCAGCATTTT
.	TRBV5-1	.	TRBJ1-1	CASSPGGGARNTEAFF	TGCGCCAGCAGCCCCGGTGGGGGGGCGCGGAACACTGAAGCTTTCTTT
.	TRBV7-7	.	TRBJ2-6	CASSKQGPSGANVLTF	TGTGCTAGCAGCAAACAGGGCCCCTCTGGGGCCAACGTCCTGACTTTC
.	TRBV5-1	.	TRBJ1-1	CASSLGQDTEAFF	TGCGCCAGCAGCTTGGGGCAGGACACTGAAGCTTTCTTT
.	TRBV7-8	.	TRBJ1-2	CASSLSGTNYGYTF	TGTGCCAGCAGCTTATCCGGCACGAACTATGGCTACACCTTC
TRBD1	TRBV9	.	TRBJ1-1	CASKGQGPNTEAFF	TGTGCCAGCAAGGGACAGGGGCCGAACACTGAAGCTTTCTTT
.	TRBV18	.	TRBJ1-2	CASSPTDDYGYTF	TGTGCCAGCTCACCGACCGATGACTATGGCTACACCTTC
.	TRBV6-5	once	TRBJ1-5	CASSYSNKGDQPQHF	TGTGCCAGCAGTTACTCGAACAAGGGCGATCAGCCCCAGCATTTT
.	TRBV5-1	.	TRBJ2-3	CASSSWGDLGFPTQYF	TGCGCCAGCAGCTCCTGGGGGGACTTAGGATTCCCAACGCAGTATTTT
TRBD2	TRBV28	medium-sized	TRBJ2-7	CASSILAGGSYEQYF	TGTGCCAGCAGTATTCTAGCGGGGGGCTCCTACGAGCAGTACTTC
.	TRBV5-1	few	TRBJ1-6	CASSLGRANSPLHF	TGCGCCAGCAGCTTGGGACGGGCTAATTCACCCCTCCACTTT
.	TRBV10-3	.	TRBJ2-7	CAIRSTGTYEQYF	TGTGCCATCAGGTCTACAGGCACCTACGAGCAGTACTTC
.	TRBV5-1	.	TRBJ1-4	CASSFGRGEKLFF	TGCGCCAGCAGCTTCGGACGGGGGGAAAAACTGTTTTTT
.	TRBV27	.	TRBJ1-2	CATARWSAGPNYGYTF	TGTGCCACTGCACGCTGGTCGGCCGGTCCTAACTATGGCTACACCTTC
TRBD1	TRBV6-6	.	TRBJ1-3	CASTNSVTGVNTIYF	TGTGCCAGCACTAATTCAGTGACAGGGGTAAACACCATATATTTT
.	TRBV7-2	.	TRBJ2-7	CASSVRVGSYYEQYF	TGTGCCAGCAGCGTACGGGTTGGGTCATACTACGAGCAGTACTTC